The 16 T cell receptor beta chains reported below all come from one sample, sequenced in a study of T-cell memory formation after mild COVID-19. TCRdb passed the 5' RACE reads through MiXCR, listing each CDR3 protein once. Counted here are some 330,000 distinct CDR3 sequences, 20% to 25% occurring once; the ten biggest clones make up 12%. The sample was PBMCs or a T cell subset sorted from them (not recorded which). The source of these receptors is an adult woman who had mild COVID-19 (a few samples of this study predate the infection). Cell type and time point are not known.

The V gene is TRBV5-1, the J gene TRBJ1-5; D remains ambiguous. CDR1 and CDR2 from the germline V gene are SGHRS and YFSETQ. The CDR3 totals 14 residues. V lost 2 bases to trimming and J lost 3 bases, with 9 bases between them. CDR3: CASSFEGPNQPQHF. For the CDR3, the DNA is TGCGCCAGCAGCTTCGAGGGCCCCAATCAGCCCCAGCATTTT.

CDR3 region: CASSPHSGGAAETDTQYF. As DNA, the CDR3 is TGTGCCAGCAGCCCCCATAGCGGGGGGGCGGCGGAAACAGATACGCAGTATTTT. This chain connects TRBV9 to TRBJ2-3, with 11 positions matching TRBD2. The germline V gene has CDR1 SGDLS and CDR2 YYNGEE. V dropped 4 bases and J dropped 3; count of bases not matched to a gene: 13. This CDR3 spans 18 amino acids.

CDR3 protein: CASSLSTGRAEAFF. Written as DNA, the CDR3 is TGTGCCAGCAGTTTAAGTACAGGACGAGCTGAAGCTTTCTTT. The chain carries TRBV12-3 or TRBV12-4 and TRBJ1-1; the D gene is possibly TRBD1 (5 bases). The CDR3 consists of 14 residues. V dropped 2 bases and J dropped 6 bases, with 13 bases sitting between them.

This clonotype was counted at least ten times. The V call is TRBV6-5, the J call TRBJ2-7; 11 bases align to TRBD2. CDR1 and CDR2 (germline): MNHEY, SVGAGI. With V trimmed by 6 bases and J by 6 bases, 10 bases remained unmatched. This CDR3 contains 15 residues. CDR3 region: CASRATTSGKREQYF. CDR3 nucleotides: TGTGCCAGCAGGGCGACGACTAGCGGGAAACGCGAGCAGTACTTC.

This clonotype has just a few counts. The chain employs TRBV18 and TRBJ2-3, with a possible D match to TRBD2 (6 bases). This CDR3 is 13 amino acids long. V lost 3 bases to trimming and J lost 5 bases, with 9 bases between them. CDR1 is KGHSH, CDR2 LQKENI, per germline. CDR3 residues: CASSPGGEDTQYF. The DNA for the CDR3 is TGTGCCAGCTCACCCGGGGGAGAAGATACGCAGTATTTT. Looking up the rest from reference TRBV18 and TRBJ2-3 gives the full variable domain: NAGVMQNPRHLVRRRGQEARLRCSPMKGHSHVYWYRQLPEEGLKFMVYLQKENIIDESGMPKERFSAEFPKEGPSILRIQQVVRGDSAAYFCASSPGGEDTQYFGPGTRLTVL.

This clonotype was observed a single time. This chain connects TRBV6-5 to TRBJ1-2; D gene uncertain. V was pared by 2 bases and J by 4 bases, with 8 bases between. Germline loops: CDR1 MNHEY, CDR2 SVGAGI. The CDR3 sequence is 13 residues long. CDR3 DNA: TGTGCCAGCAGTTACCTTCCGCTCTATGGCTACACCTTC. Translating it yields CASSYLPLYGYTF.

This clonotype was seen only a few times. The genes are TRBV7-9 and TRBJ2-2; tentatively, D is TRBD2 (5 bases). The CDR3 runs to 16 residues. V was trimmed by 3 bases and J by 0 bases, leaving 11 bases between them. Germline V gives CDR1 SEHNR, CDR2 FQNEAQ (reference sequence). The CDR3 DNA reads as TGTGCCAGCAGCTTGGACGGACTTACGAACACCGGGGAGCTGTTTTTT. Protein product: CASSLDGLTNTGELFF.

The V gene is TRBV19, the J gene TRBJ1-6, with D unclear. V lost 7 bases and J lost 7, with 17 bases in between. CDR3 size: 15 residues. Per germline, CDR1 LNHDA and CDR2 SQIVND (reference sequence). CDR3 sequence reads: CASTLVRAGNSPLHF. CDR3 nucleotide sequence: TGTGCCAGTACTCTGGTTAGGGCGGGAAATTCACCCCTCCACTTT.

This clonotype has just a few counts. CDR3 protein: CASSQVPQGYEQYF. Here the CDR3 DNA reads TGCGCCAGCAGCCAAGTCCCCCAAGGGTACGAGCAGTACTTC. The rearrangement links TRBV4-1 to TRBJ2-7; D not certain. Germline V lookup: CDR1 MGHRA, CDR2 YSYEKL. The CDR3 has 14 residues. Between the trimmed V and J ends, which lost 1 base and 4 bases, there was a span of 11 bases.

This clonotype has more than one count but fewer than ten. V is TRBV11-2 and J is TRBJ1-1; D is unresolved. CDR1 SGHAT and CDR2 FQNNGV come from the germline V gene. This CDR3 comprises 13 residues. V lost 5 bases, J lost 6 bases, and 13 bases lay in between. The CDR3 loop is CASSPYSRPEAFF. The CDR3 region has the DNA TGTGCCAGCAGCCCCTATTCCCGACCTGAAGCTTTCTTT.

The chain combines TRBV11-1 with TRBJ2-3; 7 bases agree with TRBD2. Germline V CDR1 and CDR2: SGHAT, FQDESV (reference sequence). V lost 5 bases and J lost 1; bases outside the gene matches: 6. This CDR3 is 15 amino acids long. The CDR3 DNA reads as TGTGCCAGCAGCACTTGGACTAGACGCACAGATACGCAGTATTTT. This gives the protein CASSTWTRRTDTQYF.

This clonotype was detected only a few times. The chain carries TRBV4-3 and TRBJ1-4, with D uncertain. The V end was cut by 6 bases, the J end by 0 bases, with 11 bases between. Germline CDR1 is LGHNA and CDR2 is YSLEER. This CDR3 comprises 15 residues. The CDR3 spells CASRERAATNEKLFF. Here the CDR3 DNA reads TGCGCCAGCAGGGAAAGGGCCGCAACTAATGAAAAACTGTTTTTT.

This chain joins TRBV11-2 and TRBJ2-7, with 14 bases matching TRBD2. The CDR3 runs to 15 residues. Germline lookup yields CDR1 SGHAT and CDR2 FQNNGV. V was clipped by 5 bases and J by 13 bases; unmatched bases: 13. The CDR3 region is CASSSPGTSGSRRYF. CDR3 nucleotide sequence: TGTGCCAGCAGCAGTCCCGGGACTAGCGGGAGCCGTCGCTACTTC.

This chain joins TRBV4-1 and TRBJ2-5, with 9 bases identical to TRBD1. Germline V gene sequence: CDR1 MGHRA, CDR2 YSYEKL. Trimming took 0 bases from V and 3 from J; bases not matched to a gene: 5. CDR3 length equals 16 residues. The CDR3 DNA is TGCGCCAGCAGCCAAGACGTACAGGGGGCTGAAGAGACCCAGTACTTC. Amino acid sequence: CASSQDVQGAEETQYF.

This chain's CDR3 is CASSFPARNTEAFF. The CDR3 DNA is TGTGCCAGCAGTTTCCCCGCCCGAAACACTGAAGCTTTCTTT. The chain carries TRBV12-3 or TRBV12-4 and TRBJ1-1, with no clear D. Trimming took 3 bases from V and 2 from J, leaving 10 bases between them. The CDR3 runs 14 residues.

Only a few counts were recorded for this clonotype. This rearrangement joins TRBV7-9 to TRBJ2-3; 7 bases line up with TRBD2. The CDR3 totals 14 residues. Germline loops: CDR1 SEHNR, CDR2 FQNEAQ (reference sequence). The V and J ends lost 7 bases and 5 bases, in that order; junction bases with no gene match: 9. The chain's CDR3 is CASNPLREQDTQYF. CDR3 DNA sequence: TGTGCCAGCAACCCTCTGCGGGAGCAAGATACGCAGTATTTT.